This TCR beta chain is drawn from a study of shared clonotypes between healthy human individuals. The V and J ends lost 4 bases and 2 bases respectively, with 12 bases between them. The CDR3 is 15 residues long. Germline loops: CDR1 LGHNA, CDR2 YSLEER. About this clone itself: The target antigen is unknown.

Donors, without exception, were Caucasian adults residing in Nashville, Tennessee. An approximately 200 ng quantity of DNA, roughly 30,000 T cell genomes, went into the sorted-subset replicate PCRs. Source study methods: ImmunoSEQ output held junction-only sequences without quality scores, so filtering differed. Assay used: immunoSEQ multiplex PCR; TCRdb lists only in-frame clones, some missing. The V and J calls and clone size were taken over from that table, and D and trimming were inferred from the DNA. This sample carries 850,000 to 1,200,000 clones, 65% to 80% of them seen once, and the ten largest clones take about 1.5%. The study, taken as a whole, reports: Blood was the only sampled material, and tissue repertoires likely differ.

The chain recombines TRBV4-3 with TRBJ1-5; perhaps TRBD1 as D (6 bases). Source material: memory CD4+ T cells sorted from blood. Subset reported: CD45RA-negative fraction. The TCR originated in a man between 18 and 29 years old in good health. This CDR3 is CASSPQGGGNQPQHF. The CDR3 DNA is TGCGCCAGCAGCCCACAGGGAGGGGGCAATCAGCCCCAGCATTTT.